The 32 T cell receptor beta chains below all came from one sample that was sequenced in a study of blood T cells in healthy people across ages. A second PCR of about 7 to 11 cycles used a sample-barcoded 5' primer and a J-beta primer mix. Each CDR3 protein gets one entry after TCRdb re-called the 5' RACE reads with MiXCR. The sample contains approximately 800,000 distinct CDR3 sequences, around a quarter of which appear only once. The sample was also linked to a second study, of T cells of mothers and their children.

The sequenced sample consisted of blood. The receptors stem from a boy aged 10-17 years in good health.

The V gene is TRBV27, the J gene TRBJ2-5; a weak D match, TRBD1 (6 bases). The J call is doubtful: the DNA matches TRBJ2-7 better. The length of the CDR3 is 15 residues. CDR1 and CDR2 (germline): MNHEY, SMNVEV (reference sequence). The DNA of the CDR3 is TGTGCCAGCAGTTACGCGCTTACAGGGAACTACGAGCAGTACTTC. Its protein is CASSYALTGNYEQYF.

This clonotype was counted a single time. V is TRBV11-2 and J is TRBJ2-3; the match to TRBD1 covers 7 bases. The CDR3 consists of 15 residues. V gave up 6 bases and J gave up 1 base; unmatched junction bases: 7. Germline-derived CDR1 and CDR2 are SGHAT and FQNNGV. As DNA, the CDR3 is TGTGCCAGCAGTCTTTGGCAGGGGGGCACAGATACGCAGTATTTT. Amino acid sequence: CASSLWQGGTDTQYF.

The V and J genes are TRBV5-1 and TRBJ1-4; TRBD1 matches 9 bases. The CDR3 totals 15 residues. Germline trimming cut 4 bases from V and 7 bases from J; bases unmatched to any gene: 8. Germline CDR1 and CDR2: SGHRS and YFSETQ. Here the CDR3 reads CASSGTGGAGEKLFF. The CDR3 DNA follows: TGCGCCAGCAGCGGAACAGGGGGCGCAGGTGAAAAACTGTTTTTT. The full variable domain, completed using reference TRBV5-1 and TRBJ1-4, is KAGVTQTPRYLIKTRGQQVTLSCSPISGHRSVSWYQQTPGQGLQFLFEYFSETQRNKGNFPGRFSGRQFSNSRSEMNVSTLELGDSALYLCASSGTGGAGEKLFFGSGTQLSVL.

The CDR3 loop reads CAARAGQGYTGELFF. CDR3 coding DNA: TGTGCCGCAAGGGCGGGACAGGGATACACCGGGGAGCTGTTTTTT. V is TRBV7-9 and J is TRBJ2-2; 9 bases fit TRBD1. Germline V lookup: CDR1 SEHNR, CDR2 FQNEAQ (reference sequence). This CDR3 spans 15 amino acids. The trim removed 11 bases at V and 3 bases at J, leaving 10 bases unmatched.

This clonotype was observed a few times. This chain uses TRBV28 with TRBJ2-7; TRBD1 matches 9 bases. With V trimmed by 11 bases and J by 5 bases, 7 bases remained unmatched. The CDR3 is 12 amino acids. Germline V lookup: CDR1 MDHEN, CDR2 SYDVKM. The CDR3 bases are TGTGCCGGCACAGGGGGCCGTGACGAGCAGTACTTC. It codes for CAGTGGRDEQYF.

This clonotype was observed a handful of times. DNA of the CDR3: TGTGCCAGCAGCTTATTTCACGGAGGCGAGCAGTACTTC. The encoded protein is CASSLFHGGEQYF. This chain links TRBV7-3 with TRBJ2-7; D is perhaps TRBD2 (5 bases). From germline, CDR1 is SGHTA and CDR2 FQGTGA. CDR3 length: 13 amino acids. Trimming took 2 bases from V and 6 from J, leaving 11 bases between them.

This clonotype appeared a few times. As DNA, the CDR3 is TGTGCCAGCAGCTCGACCGACTTGGAGACCCAGTACTTC. This gives the protein CASSSTDLETQYF. J is TRBJ2-5 and V is TRBV9; D unresolved. Germline V gene lookup returns CDR1 SGDLS and CDR2 YYNGEE. The CDR3 runs 13 residues. V was trimmed by 4 bases and J by 5 bases, leaving 12 bases between them.

The CDR3: CASAPWLAGQETQYF. In DNA form, the CDR3 reads TGTGCCAGCGCCCCCTGGCTAGCGGGACAAGAGACCCAGTACTTC. This chain joins TRBV27 and TRBJ2-5; 9 bases match TRBD2. The CDR3 has 15 amino acids. With 8 bases clipped from V and 2 bases from J, the junction kept 9 bases outside the gene matches. From germline, CDR1 is MNHEY and CDR2 SMNVEV (reference sequence).

The sample holds a few counts of this clonotype. This sequence joins TRBV3-1 and TRBJ1-2; 9 nucleotides align to TRBD1. Looked up from germline, CDR1 is LGHDT and CDR2 is YNNKEL (reference sequence). V shed 4 bases and J 5 bases; nucleotides not matched to a gene: 5. The CDR3 consists of 14 residues. CDR3 DNA sequence: TGTGCCAGCAGCCGGGGACAGGGTGAATATGGCTACACCTTC. Translated: CASSRGQGEYGYTF.

The chain couples TRBV28 to TRBJ2-3, with 7 bases identical to TRBD2. The germline V gene has CDR1 MDHEN and CDR2 SYDVKM. The trim removed 2 bases at V and 0 bases at J, leaving 5 bases unmatched. CDR3 length: 16 residues. CDR3 DNA: TGTGCCAGCAGTTTAGACAAAGCGGGGAGCACAGATACGCAGTATTTT. It translates to CASSLDKAGSTDTQYF.

This clonotype was seen a few times. The chain uses TRBV30 and TRBJ2-7, with a weak D call TRBD2 (5 bases). CDR1 is GTSNPN and CDR2 is SVGIG in the germline V gene (reference sequence). This CDR3 has 14 amino acids. Trimming left V 0 bases short and J 4 bases short, with 13 bases between. As DNA, the CDR3 is TGTGCCTGGAGTGTACGGGGTCCCTCGTACGAGCAGTACTTC. It specifies CAWSVRGPSYEQYF.

This clonotype was detected a few times. V is TRBV12-3 or TRBV12-4 and J is TRBJ2-5; D gene ambiguous. The J call is doubtful: the DNA matches TRBJ2-7 better. The CDR3 contains 14 residues. Here the CDR3 reads CASSRAPVAHEQYF. The CDR3 nucleotides are TGTGCCAGCAGTCGGGCCCCGGTTGCCCACGAGCAGTACTTC.

V and J are TRBV5-6 and TRBJ2-4; D is perhaps TRBD1 or TRBD2 (5 bases each). CDR1 is SGHDT, CDR2 YYEEEE, per germline. V lost 5 bases to trimming and J lost 0 bases, with 12 bases between them. This CDR3 is 15 amino acids long. CDR3 region: CASRWGWLAKNIQYF. The CDR3 coding sequence is TGTGCCAGCAGGTGGGGGTGGCTAGCCAAAAACATTCAGTACTTC. The complete variable domain, with remaining parts taken from reference TRBV5-6 and TRBJ2-4, reads DAGVTQSPTHLIKTRGQQVTLRCSPKSGHDTVSWYQQALGQGPQFIFQYYEEEERQRGNFPDRFSGHQFPNYSSELNVNALLLGDSALYLCASRWGWLAKNIQYFGAGTRLSVL.

This clonotype has at least ten counts. This chain joins TRBV5-1 and TRBJ2-5; D gene uncertain. CDR1 and CDR2 (germline): SGHRS, YFSETQ. CDR3 length: 15 residues. V was trimmed by 0 bases and J by 1 base, leaving 10 bases between them. CDR3: CASSLAVGSQETQYF. The CDR3 bases are TGCGCCAGCAGCTTGGCCGTAGGCAGCCAAGAGACCCAGTACTTC.

The chain carries TRBV5-1 and TRBJ1-6; 8 bases agree with TRBD1. V lost 4 bases to trimming and J lost 9 bases; unmatched junction nucleotides: 6. The CDR3 runs to 14 residues. The germline V gene encodes CDR1 SGHRS and CDR2 YFSETQ. The CDR3 is CASSPTGEISPLHF. The CDR3 region has the DNA TGCGCCAGCAGCCCGACAGGGGAGATTTCACCCCTCCACTTT.

The rearrangement links TRBV12-3 or TRBV12-4 to TRBJ1-2, with 8 positions matching TRBD1. Trimming at V came to 5 bases and at J to 8 bases, leaving 4 bases not matched to a gene. There are 12 residues in the CDR3. Here the CDR3 DNA reads TGTGCCAGCAGTGCGACAGGGGTGGGCTACACCTTC. The encoded protein is CASSATGVGYTF.

This clonotype has a handful of counts. The chain has TRBV4-1 and TRBJ1-4, with no clear D. CDR1 MGHRA and CDR2 YSYEKL come from the germline V gene. Between the trimmed V and J ends, which lost 1 base and 5 bases, there was a span of 11 bases. The CDR3 consists of 15 residues. In DNA, the CDR3 is TGCGCCAGCAGCCAAGTTGCAGGAGTGAATGAAAAACTGTTTTTT. It is translated as CASSQVAGVNEKLFF.

The gene calls are TRBV5-1 and TRBJ1-4; TRBD1 is a possible D gene (5 bases). V shed 4 bases and J shed 5 bases, with 15 bases lying between them. This CDR3 spans 15 amino acids. Germline CDR1 is SGHRS and CDR2 is YFSETQ. The CDR3 DNA reads as TGCGCCAGCAGCCGGATAGGGGCAGGCAATGAAAAACTGTTTTTT. Its translation is CASSRIGAGNEKLFF.

The V call is TRBV6-6, the J call TRBJ2-5, with 7 bases aligning to TRBD1. The tail of the sequence fits TRBJ2-7 better, so the J call may be wrong. In germline, CDR1 is MNHNY, CDR2 SVGAGI (reference sequence). This CDR3 contains 15 residues. Written as DNA, the CDR3 is TGTGCCAGCAGTTACTTTACCCGGGACAGCTACGAGCAGTACTTC. It yields the protein CASSYFTRDSYEQYF.

This clonotype was recorded a few times. The rearrangement uses TRBV10-3 and TRBJ1-4, with 8 bases matching TRBD1. The germline V gene has CDR1 ENHRY and CDR2 SYGVKD. The CDR3 is 13 amino acids. V was clipped by 3 bases and J by 7 bases; unmatched bases: 1. The CDR3 bases are TGTGCCATCAGTGACGGGACAGGTGAAAAACTGTTTTTT. Its translation: CAISDGTGEKLFF.

This clonotype was counted a few times. The chain combines TRBV29-1 with TRBJ2-3; D uncertain. The CDR3 length is 10 residues. Per germline, CDR1 SQVTM and CDR2 ANQGSEA. The CDR3 protein is CSATPDTQYF. CDR3 coding DNA: TGCAGTGCGACGCCAGATACGCAGTATTTT.

Only a few counts were recorded for this clonotype. The gene calls are TRBV7-9 and TRBJ2-1; D assignment may be TRBD1 or TRBD2 (6 bases each). The CDR3 is made up of 14 amino acids. CDR1 is SEHNR and CDR2 is FQNEAQ in the germline V gene (reference sequence). V lost 7 bases to trimming and J lost 2 bases, with 12 bases between them. The CDR3 sequence is CASTGGRTYNEQFF. The CDR3 DNA reads as TGTGCCAGCACCGGGGGCAGGACCTACAATGAGCAGTTCTTC.

This clonotype was seen many times. The chain is built from TRBV5-1 and TRBJ2-5; D may be TRBD1 (6 bases). This CDR3 comprises 16 residues. Trimming took 1 base from V and 2 from J, leaving 15 bases between them. Germline V gene lookup returns CDR1 SGHRS and CDR2 YFSETQ. CDR3 DNA sequence: TGCGCCAGCAGCTTGACAGGTTGGGGGACACAAGAGACCCAGTACTTC. Amino acid sequence: CASSLTGWGTQETQYF. The full variable domain, its missing parts supplied by reference TRBV5-1 and TRBJ2-5, is KAGVTQTPRYLIKTRGQQVTLSCSPISGHRSVSWYQQTPGQGLQFLFEYFSETQRNKGNFPGRFSGRQFSNSRSEMNVSTLELGDSALYLCASSLTGWGTQETQYFGPGTRLLVL.

The chain is built from TRBV6-5 and TRBJ2-5; D not resolved. Looked up from germline, CDR1 is MNHEY and CDR2 is SVGAGI. V lost 2 bases, J lost 12 bases, and 13 bases lay in between. There are 12 residues in the CDR3. CDR3 sequence (DNA): TGTGCCAGCAGTTACGAAGGCAAGGTGAAGTACTTC. Translation: CASSYEGKVKYF.

The CDR3 sequence is CASSATSGAEQFF. The DNA for the CDR3 is TGTGCCAGCAGCGCGACTAGCGGGGCTGAGCAGTTCTTC. V and J are TRBV7-3 and TRBJ2-1; the match to TRBD2 covers 11 bases. The V gene's germline CDR1 is SGHTA and CDR2 FQGTGA. Trimming cost V 5 bases and J 9 bases; bases outside gene matches: 3. The CDR3 sequence is 13 residues long.

This clonotype was found a few times. The gene calls are TRBV5-1 and TRBJ2-7; D is ambiguous. CDR3 length: 13 amino acids. Germline V gene sequence: CDR1 SGHRS, CDR2 YFSETQ. Trimming took 4 bases from V and 2 from J, leaving 10 bases between them. This chain's CDR3 is CASSQTLTYEQYF. The CDR3 nucleotides are TGCGCCAGCAGCCAGACACTTACCTACGAGCAGTACTTC.

This clonotype was picked up a small number of times. The chain couples TRBV5-1 to TRBJ2-7, with D unresolved. This CDR3 has 13 residues. Trimming shortened V by 1 base and J by 3 bases, and 8 bases separated the two germline ends. Germline V gene sequence: CDR1 SGHRS, CDR2 YFSETQ. CDR3 in DNA: TGCGCCAGCAGCTTGAACAGTGGCTACGAGCAGTACTTC. Its protein is CASSLNSGYEQYF.

This clonotype has just a few counts. The J gene is TRBJ1-4, the V gene TRBV12-3 or TRBV12-4, with D tentatively TRBD1 (6 bases). The CDR3 is 15 residues long. V was shortened by 6 bases and J by 7 bases, with 18 bases between the two germline ends. The CDR3 coding sequence is TGTGCCAGCAGGGTAAACAGGGTGAGAGGTGAAAAACTGTTTTTT. Translating it yields CASRVNRVRGEKLFF.

This chain connects TRBV20-1 to TRBJ2-3; possibly TRBD2 for D (6 bases). V lost 0 bases and J 4 bases, leaving 11 bases between the germline ends. The CDR3 is made up of 14 amino acids. CDR1 is DFQATT and CDR2 is SNEGSKA in the germline V gene (reference sequence). The chain's CDR3 is CSARDGVAADTQYF. The CDR3 region has the DNA TGCAGTGCTAGAGATGGGGTAGCGGCAGATACGCAGTATTTT.

The V and J genes are TRBV20-1 and TRBJ2-7, with a weak D call TRBD1 (6 bases). Trimming shortened V by 3 bases and J by 0 bases, and 9 bases separated the two germline ends. The V gene's germline CDR1 is DFQATT and CDR2 SNEGSKA (reference sequence). The CDR3 extends over 13 amino acids. CDR3 DNA: TGCAGTGCTAGGGGGACAAACTCCTACGAGCAGTACTTC. Protein product: CSARGTNSYEQYF.

This clonotype was detected only a few times. This chain connects TRBV12-5 to TRBJ2-7, with 8 bases lining up with TRBD2. The end of the DNA aligns better with TRBJ2-1, so the J call may be wrong. This CDR3 spans 15 amino acids. The germline V gene encodes CDR1 LGHNT and CDR2 FRNRAP. The chain's CDR3 is CASSLGGGRIDEQFF. For the CDR3, the DNA is TGTGCTAGTTCACTGGGCGGGGGGCGGATCGATGAGCAGTTCTTC.

The chain recombines TRBV7-9 with TRBJ1-4; D is ambiguous. Trimming took off 5 bases at V and 4 bases at J, with 14 bases between the two ends. Germline V lookup: CDR1 SEHNR, CDR2 FQNEAQ (reference sequence). The CDR3 covers 15 residues. DNA for the CDR3: TGTGCCAGCAGCCCGACAACGGCCCTTAATGAAAAACTGTTTTTT. Amino acid sequence: CASSPTTALNEKLFF.